What follows are 20 T cell receptor beta chains derived from one specimen sequenced in a study of control samples from healthy donors and cancer patients. Sequencing was performed with immunoSEQ multiplex PCR; in TCRdb, only in-frame clones are kept and a portion is missing. The sample lists about 130,000 clones; around 94% were seen once. Sequencing used PBMCs. All receptors come from a man aged 80 or over with head and neck cancer.

The V gene is TRBV9, the J gene TRBJ2-3; D gene uncertain. Trimming left V 0 bases short and J 4 bases short, with 6 bases between. CDR3 length equals 13 residues. From germline, CDR1 is SGDLS and CDR2 YYNGEE. CDR3 protein: CASSVVPADTQYF. Written as DNA, the CDR3 is TGTGCCAGCAGCGTAGTTCCGGCAGATACGCAGTATTTT.

The rearrangement uses TRBV6-5 and TRBJ2-7; D possibly corresponds to TRBD1 (5 bases). The length of the CDR3 is 13 residues. V was trimmed by 7 bases and J by 7 bases, leaving 17 bases between them. Per germline, CDR1 MNHEY and CDR2 SVGAGI. The CDR3 is CASNRNVGREQYF. The DNA of the CDR3 is TGTGCCAGCAACCGAAACGTGGGGCGTGAGCAGTACTTC.

The chain employs TRBV5-1 and TRBJ2-5; the D is unclear. In germline, CDR1 is SGHRS, CDR2 YFSETQ. Trimming removed 8 bases from V and 5 bases from J, with 10 bases in between. The CDR3 sequence is 11 residues long. In DNA, the CDR3 is TGCGCCAGTAGGCTAGGGGAGACCCAGTACTTC. It encodes CASRLGETQYF.

The chain carries TRBV3-1 (or the pseudogene TRBV3-2) and TRBJ2-3; 8 bases are shared with TRBD2. The CDR3 contains 17 residues. CDR1 and CDR2 from the germline V gene are LGHDT and YNNKEL (reference sequence). The J segment lost 3 bases and the V segment lost 9 bases, leaving 17 bases of the junction unmatched. CDR3 loop: CASTQGLAGSRTDTQYF. CDR3 coding DNA: TGTGCCAGTACACAAGGATTAGCGGGGTCTAGGACAGATACGCAGTATTTT.

This sequence joins TRBV10-1 and TRBJ2-4; D gene unclear. The germline V and J ends were trimmed by 0 bases and 9 bases, with 15 bases remaining between them. The CDR3 runs to 15 residues. CDR1 and CDR2 (germline): WNHNN, SYGVQD (reference sequence). The CDR3 spells CASSESIGALPIQYF. The CDR3 region has the DNA TGCGCCAGCAGTGAGTCTATCGGAGCCCTACCCATTCAGTACTTC.

CDR3 residues: CASSPYLDASNQPQHF. The CDR3 DNA is TGTGCCAGCAGTCCCTATTTGGACGCCAGCAATCAGCCCCAGCATTTT. This chain connects TRBV27 to TRBJ1-5; unclear D gene. CDR3 length: 16 amino acids. V was cut by 5 bases and J by 1 base, with 15 bases left in between. Looked up from germline, CDR1 is MNHEY and CDR2 is SMNVEV (reference sequence).

The genes are TRBV5-4 and TRBJ2-3, with a possible D match to TRBD2 (6 bases). The CDR3 extends over 13 amino acids. The V end was cut by 4 bases, the J end by 1 base, with 7 bases between. Germline V gene sequence: CDR1 SGHNT, CDR2 YYREEE (reference sequence). In DNA, the CDR3 is TGTGCCAGCAGCCCTAGCGGCACAGATACGCAGTATTTT. Translation gives CASSPSGTDTQYF.

The V gene is TRBV6-2 or TRBV6-3, the J gene TRBJ2-3, with TRBD2 matching over 8 bases. J gave up 5 bases and V 5 bases, and 0 bases lay outside the gene matches. Germline lookup yields CDR1 MNHEY and CDR2 SVGEGT. The CDR3 is 12 residues long. This CDR3 is CASSLAGDTQYF. DNA of the CDR3: TGTGCCAGCAGTCTAGCGGGAGATACGCAGTATTTT.

This clone has a single count. The chain recombines TRBV3-1 (or the pseudogene TRBV3-2) with TRBJ2-7; D tentatively reads TRBD1 or TRBD2 (5 bases each). Germline lookup yields CDR1 LGHDT and CDR2 YNNKEL (reference sequence). Trimming stripped 1 base from V and 9 bases from J, with 13 bases between. The CDR3 runs to 13 residues. The CDR3 spells CASSQGGQGGQYF. DNA of the CDR3: TGTGCCAGCAGCCAAGGAGGGCAGGGCGGGCAGTACTTC.

This clone appeared a single time. The chain has TRBV7-9 and TRBJ2-3, with a tentative D call TRBD1 (5 bases). Germline lookup yields CDR1 SEHNR and CDR2 FQNEAQ (reference sequence). This CDR3 comprises 15 residues. V dropped 1 base and J dropped 2 bases, with 10 bases sitting between them. The CDR3 loop is CASSLGSGITDTQYF. In nucleotides, the CDR3 is TGTGCCAGCAGCTTAGGTTCAGGGATCACAGATACGCAGTATTTT.

The V and J genes are TRBV12-3 or TRBV12-4 and TRBJ1-2; 7 bases match TRBD1. The CDR3 has 13 amino acids. Germline trimming cut 6 bases from V and 4 bases from J; bases unmatched to any gene: 5. DNA for the CDR3: TGTGCCAGCAGGCTGGCAGGGGGCTATGGCTACACCTTC. It encodes CASRLAGGYGYTF.

The gene calls are TRBV5-1 and TRBJ1-3; D gene ambiguous. V shed 0 bases and J shed 6 bases, with 7 bases lying between them. This CDR3 spans 13 amino acids. Germline V lookup: CDR1 SGHRS, CDR2 YFSETQ. This CDR3 reads CASSLAGLNTIYF. CDR3 sequence (DNA): TGCGCCAGCAGCTTGGCCGGGTTAAACACCATATATTTT.

The chain carries TRBV30 and TRBJ1-2; D is unresolved. Germline V lookup: CDR1 GTSNPN, CDR2 SVGIG (reference sequence). The CDR3 length is 14 residues. V gave up 3 bases and J gave up 4 bases, with 15 bases separating them. CDR3 region: CAWRPLLPVYGYTF. The DNA of the CDR3 is TGTGCCTGGAGACCATTGCTGCCTGTCTATGGCTACACCTTC.

V and J are TRBV19 and TRBJ2-1; 9 positions match TRBD1. Unmatched junction bases numbered 5, after V lost 10 bases and J lost 4 bases. Germline-derived CDR1 and CDR2 are LNHDA and SQIVND (reference sequence). The CDR3 is 13 amino acids. CDR3 nucleotide sequence: TGTGCCACTGCCGGGACAGGGTACAATGAGCAGTTCTTC. Translated: CATAGTGYNEQFF.

The J gene is TRBJ1-1, the V gene TRBV10-3; 9 nucleotides match TRBD1. V gave up 0 bases and J gave up 5 bases; unmatched junction bases: 7. Germline V gives CDR1 ENHRY, CDR2 SYGVKD. This CDR3 contains 16 residues. CDR3 amino acids: CAISESRGTGFTEAFF. The DNA for the CDR3 is TGTGCCATCAGTGAGTCGAGGGGGACAGGGTTTACTGAAGCTTTCTTT.

The chain recombines TRBV6-5 with TRBJ2-7; tentatively, D is TRBD1 (6 bases). V lost 1 base and J lost 5, with 15 bases in between. CDR1 MNHEY and CDR2 SVGAGI come from the germline V gene. The CDR3 contains 15 residues. The chain's CDR3 is CASSYYSRGDHEQYF. The DNA for the CDR3 is TGTGCCAGCAGTTACTACAGCAGGGGCGATCACGAGCAGTACTTC.

This chain joins TRBV7-9 and TRBJ1-2; a possible D gene is TRBD1 (5 bases). V was clipped by 5 bases and J by 2 bases, with 12 bases between them. CDR3 size: 14 residues. From germline, CDR1 is SEHNR and CDR2 FQNEAQ (reference sequence). In nucleotides, the CDR3 is TGTGCCAGCAGCCTCGGGACGGGGAACTATGGCTACACCTTC. It translates to CASSLGTGNYGYTF.

CDR3 residues: CATSEEGKPQHF. CDR3 nucleotide sequence: TGTGCCACCAGTGAGGAGGGGAAGCCCCAGCATTTT. The rearrangement uses TRBV24-1 and TRBJ1-5; TRBD1 is a possible D gene (5 bases). Trimming pared 4 bases from V and 8 bases from J, leaving 8 bases between. Germline CDR1 is KGHDR and CDR2 is SFDVKD. The CDR3 is 12 amino acids.

V is TRBV9 and J is TRBJ1-2, with no clear D. Per the germline V gene, CDR1 is SGDLS and CDR2 is YYNGEE. Trimming stripped 2 bases from V and 8 bases from J, with 13 bases between. This CDR3 region has 13 residues. The CDR3 DNA reads as TGTGCCAGCAGCGTGGGCATACTGGGAGGCTACACCTTC. It is translated as CASSVGILGGYTF.

This chain joins TRBV10-3 and TRBJ1-2; D might be TRBD1 (5 bases). The CDR3 has 16 residues. The V end lost 8 bases, the J end lost 0 bases, and 19 bases lay between the germline ends. Germline V gives CDR1 ENHRY, CDR2 SYGVKD. The CDR3 nucleotides are TGTGCCATCGCCTTCGGCGGGGGGTCAGCTAACTATGGCTACACCTTC. It codes for CAIAFGGGSANYGYTF.